A single sample gave rise to the 17 T cell receptor beta chains below, sequenced in a study of T-cell reconstitution after alpha-beta-depleted transplantation in children. This sample's TCRbeta library carried unique molecular identifier barcodes. In TCRdb, the PCR reads were re-called with MiXCR into one record per CDR3 protein. The table records under 450,000 distinct CDR3 sequences, roughly 15% of them present only once. The input for sequencing was PBMCs, mostly from graft donor cells, taken 360 days after TCRalphabeta/CD19-depleted stem cell transplant. The receptors originated from a boy in the first two years of life who had a stem cell transplant for Wiskott-Aldrich syndrome, so the T cells may come from the graft donor.

This clonotype was seen more than once but under ten times. This rearrangement joins TRBV4-1 to TRBJ1-1; D possibly corresponds to TRBD1 (5 bases). The CDR3 sequence is 15 residues long. The V gene's germline CDR1 is MGHRA and CDR2 YSYEKL. Between the trimmed V and J ends, which lost 3 bases and 4 bases, there was a span of 15 bases. CDR3 residues: CASSHYRWGGTEAFF. Here the CDR3 DNA reads TGCGCCAGCAGCCACTACCGATGGGGGGGCACTGAAGCTTTCTTT.

The chain is built from TRBV11-2 and TRBJ1-3, with D uncertain. There are 16 residues in the CDR3. Germline V CDR1 and CDR2: SGHAT, FQNNGV. V lost 5 bases, J lost 2 bases, and 16 bases lay in between. Here the CDR3 reads CASSAVLGGAGNTIYF. As DNA, the CDR3 is TGTGCCAGCAGCGCTGTCTTAGGTGGCGCTGGAAACACCATATATTTT.

V is TRBV20-1 and J is TRBJ2-7; 7 bases match TRBD1. The CDR3 has 13 residues. Trimming removed 5 bases from V and 4 bases from J; junction bases left unmatched: 8. In germline, CDR1 is DFQATT, CDR2 SNEGSKA (reference sequence). As DNA, the CDR3 is TGCAGTGCTGTACAGGGGAGTAATTACGAGCAGTACTTC. This sequence encodes CSAVQGSNYEQYF.

This clonotype occurred a few times. The chain uses TRBV20-1 and TRBJ2-5; 9 bases are a match to TRBD1. The CDR3 covers 15 residues. Germline lookup yields CDR1 DFQATT and CDR2 SNEGSKA (reference sequence). V shed 5 bases, J shed 3 bases, and the junction held 10 bases outside the gene matches. CDR3 nucleotides: TGCAGTGCTGCCCCGGGACAGGGTGGGGAAGAGACCCAGTACTTC. It is translated as CSAAPGQGGEETQYF.

The table lists this clonotype with a few counts. The chain is built from TRBV28 and TRBJ2-1, with 14 nucleotides matching TRBD2. This CDR3 is 17 amino acids long. Germline V lookup: CDR1 MDHEN, CDR2 SYDVKM. V was pared by 7 bases and J by 4 bases, with 9 bases of the junction left unmatched. The CDR3 region is CASTPTSGRAGYNEQFF. CDR3 sequence (DNA): TGTGCCAGCACCCCGACTAGCGGGAGGGCCGGTTACAATGAGCAGTTCTTC. Combining the CDR3 with reference TRBV28 and TRBJ2-1 gives the whole variable domain DVKVTQSSRYLVKRTGEKVFLECVQDMDHENMFWYRQDPGLGLRLIYFSYDVKMKEKGDIPEGYSVSREKKERFSLILESASTNQTSMYLCASTPTSGRAGYNEQFFGPGTRLTVL.

CDR3 nucleotide sequence: TGTGCCAGCAGGGGGACGCGTACGCCGGGCTCCTACAATGAGCAGTTCTTC. This codes for CASRGTRTPGSYNEQFF. This chain joins TRBV7-2 and TRBJ2-1, with D perhaps being TRBD1 or TRBD2 (5 bases each). V was pared by 6 bases and J by 0 bases, with 18 bases between. Germline values: CDR1 SGHTA, CDR2 FQGNSA. This CDR3 has 17 amino acids. Looking up the rest from reference TRBV7-2 and TRBJ2-1 gives the full variable domain: GAGVSQSPSNKVTEKGKDVELRCDPISGHTALYWYRQSLGQGLEFLIYFQGNSAPDKSGLPSDRFSAERTGGSVSTLTIQRTQQEDSAVYLCASRGTRTPGSYNEQFFGPGTRLTVL.

This clonotype was counted between two and nine times. The CDR3 spells CASSRNRPSEKLFF. CDR3 bases: TGCGCCAGCAGCCGGAACAGGCCCTCTGAAAAACTGTTTTTT. The rearrangement joins TRBV5-1 to TRBJ1-4; D may be TRBD1 (5 bases). CDR1 SGHRS and CDR2 YFSETQ come from the germline V gene. The ends were cut back, 4 bases at V and 7 bases at J, with 14 bases in the middle. This CDR3 is built from 14 residues.

V and J are TRBV12-3 or TRBV12-4 and TRBJ2-1, with 14 bases matching TRBD2. This CDR3 has 16 amino acids. V dropped 7 bases and J dropped 7; count of bases not matched to a gene: 9. CDR3 sequence reads: CASTLRLAGGPNEQFF. The CDR3 bases are TGTGCCAGCACCCTCAGACTAGCGGGAGGGCCAAATGAGCAGTTCTTC.

CDR3 sequence (DNA): TGTGCCAGCTCACCAGCCCTGCCCGCGGATGAAAAACTGTTTTTT. It encodes CASSPALPADEKLFF. The J gene is TRBJ1-4, the V gene TRBV18; no definite D call. The CDR3 length is 15 residues. V was pared by 2 bases and J by 6 bases, with 13 bases between. CDR1 and CDR2 from the germline V gene are KGHSH and LQKENI.

V is TRBV12-3 or TRBV12-4 and J is TRBJ2-1, with 11 bases identical to TRBD2. The CDR3 is 17 amino acids. The junction had 10 bases not matched to a gene; V was cut back by 0 bases and J by 9 bases. CDR3 sequence (DNA): TGTGCCAGCAGTTTAGCCGCGGTAGCGGGAGGGCCGGGTGAGCAGTTCTTC. Its protein product is CASSLAAVAGGPGEQFF.

Ten or more counts support this clonotype. The V gene is TRBV27, the J gene TRBJ2-2; 8 nucleotides line up with TRBD1. This CDR3 has 15 amino acids. Germline V gene lookup returns CDR1 MNHEY and CDR2 SMNVEV (reference sequence). J lost 1 base, V lost 8 bases, and 6 bases had no gene match. DNA for the CDR3: TGTGCCAGCCGTCGGACAGGGAAGAACACCGGGGAGCTGTTTTTT. Translating it yields CASRRTGKNTGELFF.

In this sample, this clonotype turned up a few times. The V gene is TRBV7-2, the J gene TRBJ2-3; TRBD1 is a possible D gene (6 bases). The germline gives CDR1 SGHTA, CDR2 FQGNSA. The CDR3 sequence is 15 residues long. Trimming stripped 6 bases from V and 1 base from J, with 14 bases between. CDR3 nucleotides: TGTGCCAGCAGACACAAACAGGGCCGCACAGATACGCAGTATTTT. It yields the protein CASRHKQGRTDTQYF.

This rearrangement joins TRBV5-4 to TRBJ2-7; D remains ambiguous. Trimming shortened V by 2 bases and J by 5 bases, and 11 bases separated the two germline ends. The CDR3 is 13 amino acids. Germline values: CDR1 SGHNT, CDR2 YYREEE (reference sequence). The CDR3 DNA is TGTGCCAGCAGCTTCCTGGGAATGGACGAGCAGTACTTC. Protein product: CASSFLGMDEQYF.

The chain uses TRBV7-2 and TRBJ2-7; D perhaps matches TRBD2 (6 bases). Germline V gene lookup returns CDR1 SGHTA and CDR2 FQGNSA. V lost 5 bases, J lost 3 bases, and 17 bases lay in between. This CDR3 is 15 amino acids long. CDR3 coding DNA: TGTGCCAGCAGCCTAGACCGGGGTAGCGGCTACGAGCAGTACTTC. It is translated as CASSLDRGSGYEQYF.

Remarks on this clonotype: A read error may account for a junction end that differs from germline. The CDR3 loop reads CVSSPIAGVSSYEQYF. CDR3 DNA sequence: TGTGTCAGCAGTCCCATAGCGGGAGTGAGTTCCTACGAGCAGTACTTC. The chain uses TRBV12-3 or TRBV12-4 and TRBJ2-7, with 9 bases identical to TRBD2. CDR3 length: 16 residues.

The CDR3 DNA is TGCAGTGCTAGAGTTTGGTCCTTGCGGCGGGAGAGCACAGATACGCAGTATTTT. As protein: CSARVWSLRRESTDTQYF. The chain employs TRBV20-1 and TRBJ2-3, with TRBD2 identical over 7 bases. This CDR3 comprises 18 residues. J was trimmed by 0 bases and V by 1 base; bases with no gene match: 13. The germline gives CDR1 DFQATT, CDR2 SNEGSKA (reference sequence).

The rearrangement links TRBV7-8 to TRBJ2-1; D may be TRBD1 or TRBD2 (5 bases each). This CDR3 is 15 amino acids long. CDR1 is SGHVS and CDR2 is FQNEAQ in the germline V gene. The V and J ends lost 1 base and 3 bases respectively, with 10 bases between them. CDR3 in amino acids: CASSLGGTDYNEQFF. CDR3 DNA: TGTGCCAGCAGCTTAGGGGGGACGGACTACAATGAGCAGTTCTTC.